This T cell receptor (beta chain) stems from a study of PD-1 blockade in mismatch repair-deficient tumors. As for the study in general: Patients had about eleven mismatch repair-deficient cancer types and were previously treated and progressing.

TCR sequencing covered a few patients who responded to pembrolizumab. TCRdb keeps only in-frame clones here, not all; method: immunoSEQ multiplex PCR. The sample records 60,000 to 70,000 clones, 88% being singletons. Broader study findings: Tumor-resident clones, often undetectable pretreatment in blood, expanded then contracted after pembrolizumab.

For this clone: The antigen is unknown.

V shed 3 bases, J shed 7 bases, and the junction held 10 bases outside the gene matches. The germline V gene encodes CDR1 ENHRY and CDR2 SYGVKD. This CDR3 is built from 17 residues. The clonotype originates from an adult with mismatch repair-deficient cancer. This rearrangement joins TRBV10-3 to TRBJ2-1, with 12 positions matching TRBD2. The input for sequencing was peripheral blood, taken 52 weeks after starting pembrolizumab. For the CDR3, the DNA is TGTGCCATCAGTGATATGACTTCTAGCGGGAGGGGTAATGAGCAGTTCTTC. It specifies CAISDMTSSGRGNEQFF.